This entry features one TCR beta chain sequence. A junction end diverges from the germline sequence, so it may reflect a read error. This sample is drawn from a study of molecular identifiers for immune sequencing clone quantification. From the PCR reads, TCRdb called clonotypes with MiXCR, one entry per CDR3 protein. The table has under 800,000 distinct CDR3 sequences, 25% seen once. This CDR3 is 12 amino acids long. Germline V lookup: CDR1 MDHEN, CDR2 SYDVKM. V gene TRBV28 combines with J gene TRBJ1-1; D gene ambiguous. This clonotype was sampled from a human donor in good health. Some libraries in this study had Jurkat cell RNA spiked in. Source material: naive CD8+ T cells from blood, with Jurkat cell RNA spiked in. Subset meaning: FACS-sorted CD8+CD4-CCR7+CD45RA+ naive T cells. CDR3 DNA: TGTGCCAGCGGTTTGTTGGTCAGTGAAGCTTTCTTT. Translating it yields CASGLLVSEAFF.